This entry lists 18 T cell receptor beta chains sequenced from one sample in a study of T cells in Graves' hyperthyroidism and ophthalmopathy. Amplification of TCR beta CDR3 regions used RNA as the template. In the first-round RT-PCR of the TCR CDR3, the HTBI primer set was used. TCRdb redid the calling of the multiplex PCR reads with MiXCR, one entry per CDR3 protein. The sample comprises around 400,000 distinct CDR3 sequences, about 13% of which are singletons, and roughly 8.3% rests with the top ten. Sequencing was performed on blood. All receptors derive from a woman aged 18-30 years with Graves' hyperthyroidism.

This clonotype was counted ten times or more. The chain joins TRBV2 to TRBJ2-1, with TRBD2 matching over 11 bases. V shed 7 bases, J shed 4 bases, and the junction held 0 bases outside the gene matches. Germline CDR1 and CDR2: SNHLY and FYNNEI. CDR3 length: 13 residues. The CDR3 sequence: CASTSGRYNEQFF. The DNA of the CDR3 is TGTGCCAGCACTAGCGGGAGGTACAATGAGCAGTTCTTC. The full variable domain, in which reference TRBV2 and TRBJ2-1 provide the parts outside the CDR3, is EPEVTQTPSHQVTQMGQEVILRCVPISNHLYFYWYRQILGQKVEFLVSFYNNEISEKSEIFDDQFSVERPDGSNFTLKIRSTKLEDSAMYFCASTSGRYNEQFFGPGTRLTVL.

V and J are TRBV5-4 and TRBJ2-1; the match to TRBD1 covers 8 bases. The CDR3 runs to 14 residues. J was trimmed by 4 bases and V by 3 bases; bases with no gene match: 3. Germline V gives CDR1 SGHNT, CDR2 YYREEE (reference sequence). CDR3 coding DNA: TGTGCCAGCAGCTCCGACAGGGGTTACAATGAGCAGTTCTTC. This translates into CASSSDRGYNEQFF.

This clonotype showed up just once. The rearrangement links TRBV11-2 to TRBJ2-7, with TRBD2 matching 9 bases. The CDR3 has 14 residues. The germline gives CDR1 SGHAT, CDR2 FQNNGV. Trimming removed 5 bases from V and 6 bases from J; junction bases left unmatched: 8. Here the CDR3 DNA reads TGTGCCAGCAGCGGTGGCGGGGGGGAGATCGAGCAGTACTTC. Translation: CASSGGGGEIEQYF.

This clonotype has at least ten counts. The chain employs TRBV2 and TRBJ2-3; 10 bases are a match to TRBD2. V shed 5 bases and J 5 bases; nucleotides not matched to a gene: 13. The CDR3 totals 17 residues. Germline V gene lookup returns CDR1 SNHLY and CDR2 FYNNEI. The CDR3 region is CASSLGVASGSVDTQYF. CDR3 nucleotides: TGTGCCAGCAGTTTGGGCGTCGCTAGCGGGAGTGTAGATACGCAGTATTTT. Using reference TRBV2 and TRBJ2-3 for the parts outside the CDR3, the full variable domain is EPEVTQTPSHQVTQMGQEVILRCVPISNHLYFYWYRQILGQKVEFLVSFYNNEISEKSEIFDDQFSVERPDGSNFTLKIRSTKLEDSAMYFCASSLGVASGSVDTQYFGPGTRLTVL.

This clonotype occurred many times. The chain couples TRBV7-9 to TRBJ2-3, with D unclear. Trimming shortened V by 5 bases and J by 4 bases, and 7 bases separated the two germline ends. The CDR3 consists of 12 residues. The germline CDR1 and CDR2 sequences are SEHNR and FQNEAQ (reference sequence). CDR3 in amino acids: CASSPLPDTQYF. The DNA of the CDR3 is TGTGCCAGCAGCCCCCTTCCAGATACGCAGTATTTT.

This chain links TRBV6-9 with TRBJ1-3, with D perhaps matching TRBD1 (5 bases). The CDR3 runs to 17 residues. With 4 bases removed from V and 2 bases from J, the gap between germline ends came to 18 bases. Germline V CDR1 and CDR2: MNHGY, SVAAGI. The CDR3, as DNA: TGTGCCAGCAGTTCCCCGAGGCGGGGGAGCCCTGGAAACACCATATATTTT. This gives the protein CASSSPRRGSPGNTIYF.

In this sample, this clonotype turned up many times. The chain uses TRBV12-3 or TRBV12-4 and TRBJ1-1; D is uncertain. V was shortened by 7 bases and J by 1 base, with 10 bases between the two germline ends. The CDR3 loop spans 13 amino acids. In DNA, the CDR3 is TGTGCCAGCACCTACAGTAAGAACACTGAAGCTTTCTTT. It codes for CASTYSKNTEAFF.

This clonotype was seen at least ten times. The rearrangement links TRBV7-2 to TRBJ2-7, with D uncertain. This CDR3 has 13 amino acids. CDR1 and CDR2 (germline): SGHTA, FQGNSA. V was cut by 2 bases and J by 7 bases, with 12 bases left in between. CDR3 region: CASSLRQDEEQYF. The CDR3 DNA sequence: TGTGCCAGCAGCTTACGGCAAGATGAAGAGCAGTACTTC.

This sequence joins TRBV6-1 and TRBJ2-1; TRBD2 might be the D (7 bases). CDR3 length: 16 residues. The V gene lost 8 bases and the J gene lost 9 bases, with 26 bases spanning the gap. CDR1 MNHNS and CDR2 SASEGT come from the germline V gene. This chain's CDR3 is CASFPRGGGLWGEQFF. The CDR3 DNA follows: TGTGCCAGCTTCCCAAGAGGGGGGGGGCTTTGGGGTGAGCAGTTCTTC.

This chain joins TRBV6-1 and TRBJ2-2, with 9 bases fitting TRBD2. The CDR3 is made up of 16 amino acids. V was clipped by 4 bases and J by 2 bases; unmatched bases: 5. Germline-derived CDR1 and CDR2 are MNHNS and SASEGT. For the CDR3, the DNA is TGTGCCAGCAGTGGACCAGCGGGGGGAAACACCGGGGAGCTGTTTTTT. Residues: CASSGPAGGNTGELFF.

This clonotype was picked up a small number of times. Written as DNA, the CDR3 is TGTGCCAGCAGCTTAGAGGGCACCTATGGGGGGGAGCTGTTTTTT. It is translated as CASSLEGTYGGELFF. The J gene is TRBJ2-2, the V gene TRBV7-8; D remains unclear. V gave up 1 base and J gave up 8 bases, with 14 bases separating them. Germline V CDR1 and CDR2: SGHVS, FQNEAQ. The CDR3 is 15 residues long.

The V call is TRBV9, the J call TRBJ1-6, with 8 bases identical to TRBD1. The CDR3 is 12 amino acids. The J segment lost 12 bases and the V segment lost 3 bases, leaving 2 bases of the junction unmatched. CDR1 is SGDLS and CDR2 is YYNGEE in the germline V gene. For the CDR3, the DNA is TGTGCCAGCAGCGGAGACAGGGGACCCCTCCACTTT. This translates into CASSGDRGPLHF.

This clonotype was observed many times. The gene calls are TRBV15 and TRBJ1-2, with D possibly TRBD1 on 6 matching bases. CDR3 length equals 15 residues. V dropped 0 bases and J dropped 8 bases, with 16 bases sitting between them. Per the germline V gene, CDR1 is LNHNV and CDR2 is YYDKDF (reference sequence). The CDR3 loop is CATSRDRTEIRGYTF. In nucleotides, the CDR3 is TGTGCCACCAGCAGAGATAGGACAGAGATCCGGGGCTACACCTTC.

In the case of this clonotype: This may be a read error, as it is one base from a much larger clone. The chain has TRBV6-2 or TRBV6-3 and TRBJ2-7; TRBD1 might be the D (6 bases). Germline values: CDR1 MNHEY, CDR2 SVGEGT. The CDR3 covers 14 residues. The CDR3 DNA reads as TGTGCCAGCAGTTTCGTTCCAGGGGTCTACGAGCAGAACTTC. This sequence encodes CASSFVPGVYEQNF.

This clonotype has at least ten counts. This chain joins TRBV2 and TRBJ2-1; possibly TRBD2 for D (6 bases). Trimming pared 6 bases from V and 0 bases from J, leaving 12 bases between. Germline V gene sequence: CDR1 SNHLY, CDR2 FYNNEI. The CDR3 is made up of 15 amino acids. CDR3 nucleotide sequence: TGTGCCAGCAGGGGACTTCCGAGCTCCTACAATGAGCAGTTCTTC. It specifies CASRGLPSSYNEQFF.

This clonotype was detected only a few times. The CDR3 spells CASSPLAGINYEQFF. CDR3 nucleotides: TGTGCCAGCAGCCCCCTCGCGGGAATCAACTATGAGCAGTTCTTC. The gene calls are TRBV7-3 and TRBJ2-1; TRBD2 is a possible D gene (6 bases). This CDR3 is built from 15 residues. From germline, CDR1 is SGHTA and CDR2 FQGTGA. Trimming pared 5 bases from V and 8 bases from J, leaving 19 bases between.

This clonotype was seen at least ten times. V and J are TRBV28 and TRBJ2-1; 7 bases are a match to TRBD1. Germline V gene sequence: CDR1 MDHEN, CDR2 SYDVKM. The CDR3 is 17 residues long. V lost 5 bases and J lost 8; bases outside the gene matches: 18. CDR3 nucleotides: TGTGCCAGCAGTCTCTGGGAGTTAGGGGGCTCTGTCTATGAGCAGTTCTTC. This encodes CASSLWELGGSVYEQFF.

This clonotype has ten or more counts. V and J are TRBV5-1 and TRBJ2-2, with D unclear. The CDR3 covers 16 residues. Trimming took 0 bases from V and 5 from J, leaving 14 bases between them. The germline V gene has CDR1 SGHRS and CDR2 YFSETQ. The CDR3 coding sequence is TGCGCCAGCAGCTTGGGGCCCACTGGGTTGACCGGGGAGCTGTTTTTT. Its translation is CASSLGPTGLTGELFF.